This section outlines one TCR beta chain sequence together with its context. Its antigen is not identified. Patients had resection in Japan or China between about 2014 and 2018. Each case's diagnosis was confirmed by two pathologists on H&E. The data stem from a study of immune evolution from preneoplasia to lung adenocarcinoma. Regarding the study as a whole: Top clone share appeared to fall from AAH through AIS, MIA, adenocarcinoma. KRAS-mutant nodules had the highest T cell clonality.

V trimming: 3 bases; J trimming: 1 base; junction bases outside the gene matches: 6. Germline V gene data show CDR1 as LNHDA and CDR2 as SQIVND (reference sequence). This CDR3 has 16 amino acids. Sequenced by immunoSEQ multiplex PCR; TCRdb stores in-frame clones only, minus some. The data hold 5,500 to 7,000 clones, with nearly 75% observed a single time. This sequence was found in a donor aged 70 or over with lung adenocarcinoma. The sequencing sample was made of FFPE lung adenocarcinoma in situ tissue. The chain employs TRBV19 and TRBJ2-5; 9 nucleotides match TRBD2. This CDR3 reads CASSMASGDIQETQYF. CDR3 DNA sequence: TGTGCCAGTAGTATGGCTAGCGGGGACATCCAAGAGACCCAGTACTTC.